The rows below give T cell receptor beta chains drawn from one sample of a study of blood T cells in healthy people across ages. In TCRdb, the 5' RACE reads were re-called with MiXCR into one record per CDR3 protein. The top ten clones hold 13% of a sample with roughly 680,000 distinct CDR3 sequences, 40% to 65% of them seen once. Sequencing used blood. These receptors were obtained from a woman of 80 years or more in good health. Each CDR3 is given with its conserved first and last residue. The order of the fields is CDR3 DNA, CDR3 protein, V gene, clone size, J gene, D gene. A D gene is named only where the DNA matches it firmly. Expanded clones get a size class; other rows say once, few or many, or leave the size out.

TGTGCCAGCAGCCGGCTGGGGGGCGGGAGCTGGTCAGATACGCAGTATTTT CASSRLGGGSWSDTQYF TRBV28 many TRBJ2-3 .
TGTGCCAGCCGACTTCTAATGGGGCGGGGCCCAGCGGGCACTGAAGCTTTCTTT CASRLLMGRGPAGTEAFF TRBV28 . TRBJ1-1 .
TGCAGTGCTAGGCCAGGTCAAGGCACGCAGTATTTT CSARPGQGTQYF TRBV20-1 . TRBJ2-3 .
TGCGCCAGCAGCACCGGACTCAGCTCCTACGAGCAGTACTTC CASSTGLSSYEQYF TRBV5-1 many TRBJ2-7 .
TGCGCCAGCAGCCCGACAGGGGCGGACATGGCTTTCTTT CASSPTGADMAFF TRBV5-1 few TRBJ1-1 TRBD1
TGTGCCAGCAACGACGGCAAAGGGGTCTACGAGCAGTACTTC CASNDGKGVYEQYF TRBV6-1 . TRBJ2-7 .
TGCAGCGTTGGAGAGGGTACGCAGTATTTT CSVGEGTQYF TRBV29-1 . TRBJ2-3 .
TGTGCCAGCAGTGAAGCGGGTCCCAGAGGGCAGTACTTC CASSEAGPRGQYF TRBV25-1 . TRBJ2-4 .
TGCGCCAGCAGGTCAGACGACTACGAGCAGTACTTC CASRSDDYEQYF TRBV5-1 many TRBJ2-7 .
TGCGCCAGTAATCCGGGACAGGGTATTTGGGAGCAGTACTTC CASNPGQGIWEQYF TRBV5-1 . TRBJ2-5 TRBD1
TGTGCCAGCGGCCAAGGAGGTCGGAGTGAAGCTTTCTTT CASGQGGRSEAFF TRBV3-1 . TRBJ1-1 .
TGTGCCAGCAGCGTGGCAGGGTTGTTCACTGAAGCTTTCTTT CASSVAGLFTEAFF TRBV5-5 . TRBJ1-1 .
TGTGCCAGCAGCTTACAGCGGGGCGAAGAGACCCAGTACTTC CASSLQRGEETQYF TRBV7-2 . TRBJ2-5 TRBD2
TGTGCCAGCAGCTTGGTTAATAGGACTAGCGAGGTGACCCAGTACTTC CASSLVNRTSEVTQYF TRBV5-6 . TRBJ2-5 TRBD2
TGCGCCAGCAGGCTTGAGGGCTATGAGCAGTTCTTC CASRLEGYEQFF TRBV5-1 few TRBJ2-1 .
TGCAGTGCTAATAGGGGAGTTTATCAAGAGACCCAGTACTTC CSANRGVYQETQYF TRBV20-1 many TRBJ2-5 .
TGCGCCAGCAGAGTTTGGGACGGGACCTACAATGAGCAGTACTTC CASRVWDGTYNEQYF TRBV5-1 . TRBJ2-5 .
TGCAGTGCTAGAGCGACTAGCGGGAGGATATCTGGGGCCAACGTCCTGACTTTC CSARATSGRISGANVLTF TRBV20-1 . TRBJ2-6 TRBD2
TGTGCCAGCAGCTCCTATCAGGGGAACTATGGCTACACCTTC CASSSYQGNYGYTF TRBV7-2 many TRBJ1-2 .
TGCGCCAGCAGCCCACATCCGGACAGGGGGAATTCTGGGGCCAACGTCCTGACTTTC CASSPHPDRGNSGANVLTF TRBV4-3 . TRBJ2-6 TRBD1
TGTGCCAGCAGTCCCGCCCCCGGGGGAAGAGTCTACGAGCAGTACTTC CASSPAPGGRVYEQYF TRBV28 once TRBJ2-7 .
TGTGCCAGCAGCCAAGGAGGGCGGGGCAATCAGCCCCAGCATTTT CASSQGGRGNQPQHF TRBV3-1 . TRBJ1-5 .
TGTGCCAGCAGAGGGGGAGGGCCGGGCACAGATACGCAGTATTTT CASRGGGPGTDTQYF TRBV7-3 . TRBJ2-3 .
TGTGCCAGCAGCGTAGTGCGTGGAAACTATGGCTACACCTTC CASSVVRGNYGYTF TRBV7-2 few TRBJ1-2 .
TGTGCCAGCAGCTTAGAGGGCAGGGTGGCAGATACGCAGTATTTT CASSLEGRVADTQYF TRBV7-2 few TRBJ2-3 .
TGCAGTGCCCGAGGGGCGGGGGGTTCCTACAATGAGCAGTTCTTC CSARGAGGSYNEQFF TRBV20-1 many TRBJ2-1 TRBD2
TGTGCCAGCCGCCGACAGGATGACTCTGGGGCCAACGTCCTGACTTTC CASRRQDDSGANVLTF TRBV6-2/TRBV6-3 . TRBJ2-6 .
TGTGCCACCTCGGGGACAGGGGGACTTAATTCACCCCTCCACTTT CATSGTGGLNSPLHF TRBV6-1 . TRBJ1-6 TRBD1
TGCGCCAGCAGCCAAGATAGAGCACCCTCGGGAGAGCAGTACTTC CASSQDRAPSGEQYF TRBV4-1 few TRBJ2-7 .
TGTGCCAGCAGCCTCAGGGGGCACTACGAGCAGTACTTC CASSLRGHYEQYF TRBV6-2/TRBV6-3 . TRBJ2-7 TRBD1
TGTGCCAGCAGCGTGACTGATAGGCGGAGGTTAGATACGCAGTATTTT CASSVTDRRRLDTQYF TRBV9 . TRBJ2-3 .
TGTGCCAGCAGTAGGGGGGGGAGGGGGCTAAATGGCTACACCTTC CASSRGGRGLNGYTF TRBV6-5 . TRBJ1-2 TRBD1
TGCAGTGCTGGACAGGGGGTAGAGACCCAGTACTTC CSAGQGVETQYF TRBV20-1 many TRBJ2-5 TRBD1
TGCAGTGCTAGATCGCCCGGGACAGGGAGAGAGACCCAGTACTTC CSARSPGTGRETQYF TRBV20-1 few TRBJ2-5 TRBD1
TGTGCCAGCAGTTTAAGGGGGGCGGCTAATGAAAAACTGTTTTTT CASSLRGAANEKLFF TRBV27 few TRBJ1-4 .
TGTGCCAGCAGCTTACACGCGATAAACACTGAAGCTTTCTTT CASSLHAINTEAFF TRBV7-9 few TRBJ1-1 .
TGTGCCAGCTCACCTTCGACAGGGGAGGCAGATACGCAGTATTTT CASSPSTGEADTQYF TRBV18 . TRBJ2-3 TRBD1
TGTGCCAGCAGCCAGTTAAGGAGCGGACCTAGACGCACAGATACGCAGTATTTT CASSQLRSGPRRTDTQYF TRBV3-1 once TRBJ2-3 .
TGTGCCAGTAGGCCGACTAGCGGGAGATACAATGAGCAGTTCTTC CASRPTSGRYNEQFF TRBV19 . TRBJ2-1 TRBD2
TGTGCCAGCAGCTTGGCCCTAGCGGGGGGAGGAGAGACCCAGTACTTC CASSLALAGGGETQYF TRBV7-2 . TRBJ2-5 TRBD2
TGTGCCATCAGTGAAGGCGGACCGAACTATGGCTACACCTTC CAISEGGPNYGYTF TRBV10-3 . TRBJ1-2 .